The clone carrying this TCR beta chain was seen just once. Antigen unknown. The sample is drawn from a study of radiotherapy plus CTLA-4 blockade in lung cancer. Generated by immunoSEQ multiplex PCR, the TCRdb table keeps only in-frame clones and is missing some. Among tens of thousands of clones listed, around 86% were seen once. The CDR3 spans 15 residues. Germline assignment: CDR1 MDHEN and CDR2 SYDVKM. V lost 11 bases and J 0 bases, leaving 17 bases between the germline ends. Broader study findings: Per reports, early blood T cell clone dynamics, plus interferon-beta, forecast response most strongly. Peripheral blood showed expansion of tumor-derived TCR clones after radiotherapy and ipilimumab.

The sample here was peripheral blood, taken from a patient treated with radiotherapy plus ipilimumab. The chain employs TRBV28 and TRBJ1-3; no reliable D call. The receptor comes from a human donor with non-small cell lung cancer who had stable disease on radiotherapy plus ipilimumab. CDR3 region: CASRLWVSSGNTIYF. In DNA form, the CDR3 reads TGTGCCTCCCGCTTGTGGGTCTCCTCTGGAAACACCATATATTTT.